Sequencing of this TCR beta chain was carried out in a study of cytomegalovirus exposure and HLA in healthy donors. Study-level background: T cells numbering about 179 million yielded some 120 million unique TCR beta sequences in an earlier analysis.

The CDR3 has 17 residues. J lost 1 base, V lost 0 bases, and 4 bases had no gene match. The germline gives CDR1 SGHRS, CDR2 YFSETQ. Primers for the PCR totalled 60 Vbeta and 13 Jbeta. Some clones are missing from TCRdb's copy, which holds only in-frame ones; the method was immunoSEQ multiplex PCR. This table holds under 200,000 clones, roughly 81% found once. V gene TRBV5-1 combines with J gene TRBJ2-1; 10 nucleotides line up with TRBD2. The clonotype comes from a man aged 25 to 45 in good health and CMV-seropositive. Material for sequencing was PBMCs. In nucleotides, the CDR3 is TGCGCCAGCAGCTTGGGGTCTAGCGGGGGATCCTACAATGAGCAGTTCTTC. It is translated as CASSLGSSGGSYNEQFF.